This entry features one T cell receptor (beta chain) sequence. Assay: immunoSEQ multiplex PCR; the TCRdb copy retains only in-frame clones and omits some. The sample has roughly 70,000 clones, over 85% seen once. This sample is drawn from a study of technical replicates of blood from a few donors. Germline CDR1 and CDR2: LGHNT and FRNRAP. J was trimmed by 8 bases and V by 5 bases; bases with no gene match: 8. This CDR3 spans 14 amino acids. The rearrangement links TRBV12-5 to TRBJ2-1; 8 bases align to TRBD2. The receptor's source is a human donor in good health. The sequencing input was T cells isolated from PBMCs. CDR3 sequence reads: CASGPPAGDDEQFF. The CDR3 DNA reads as TGTGCTAGTGGTCCACCAGCGGGAGATGATGAGCAGTTCTTC. Looking up the rest from reference TRBV12-5 and TRBJ2-1 gives the full variable domain: DARVTQTPRHKVTEMGQEVTMRCQPILGHNTVFWYRQTMMQGLELLAYFRNRAPLDDSGMPKDRFSAEMPDATLATLKIQPSEPRDSAVYFCASGPPAGDDEQFFGPGTRLTVL.